This TCR beta chain is from a study of T cells after yellow fever vaccination. Findings and caveats of the study: Among all clonotypes, a small share was observed in both CD4 and CD8 compartments. Abundant bulk-derived clonotypes could contaminate FACS-sorted repertoires. Weaker, the secondary response had a peak occurring faster, on day 5 versus 15.

This clonotype was counted ten times or more. What it binds is not known. Conversion of TCR transcripts into cDNA relied on 5'RACE template switching, which added a universal primer site and UMIs. TCRdb redid the calling of the 5' RACE reads with MiXCR, one entry per CDR3 protein. The sample has 250,000 or so distinct CDR3 sequences; 3.6% are singletons. Trimming left V 1 base short and J 5 bases short, with 13 bases between. The CDR3 spans 15 residues. The chain combines TRBV12-3 or TRBV12-4 with TRBJ2-3; no firm D call. This sample comprised PBMCs, obtained 15 days after the yellow fever booster vaccination. This TCR derives from a man aged 18 to 29 who received the YFV17D yellow fever vaccine. CDR3 loop: CASSLGLTFGDTQYF. The CDR3 DNA follows: TGTGCCAGCAGTTTAGGTCTAACCTTCGGAGATACGCAGTATTTT.